Listed here is a single T cell receptor beta chain. Profiling relied on immunoSEQ multiplex PCR, and the TCRdb table lists in-frame clones only, not all of them. The sample lists about 27,000 clones, roughly 90% seen once, with 8.3% in the top ten. This sample was included in a study of T cell changes during pregnancy in multiple sclerosis. The CDR3 is 13 amino acids. V was trimmed by 3 bases and J by 3 bases, leaving 9 bases between them. CDR1 SGHTA and CDR2 FQGNSA come from the germline V gene. This chain uses TRBV7-2 with TRBJ2-7; possibly TRBD1 for D (6 bases). The starting material was CD8+ T cells from peripheral blood mononuclear cells, obtained in the second trimester of pregnancy. The source is a female donor with multiple sclerosis, enrolled in a pregnancy study. In DNA, the CDR3 is TGTGCCAGCAGCTTGTACAGGGTCTACGAGCAGTACTTC. Encoded protein: CASSLYRVYEQYF.